What follows is one T cell receptor (beta chain) and its context. No antigen is known for it. The source of the sample is a study of pediatric ulcerative colitis. Whole-study context: Most patients had pancolitis, and two had left-sided colitis.

The protocol was immunoSEQ multiplex PCR, while the TCRdb copy is restricted to in-frame clones and leaves out a portion. The sample shows 60,000 to 75,000 clones, about 80% of them seen only once. Study-wide points: Clonal expansions reduced rectal repertoire diversity in acute severe colitis. Blood-rectal clonal overlap within each person was significantly higher in ulcerative colitis patients than controls.

Looked up from germline, CDR1 is MNHNS and CDR2 is SASEGT. Deletions cut 5 bases from V and 1 base from J, with 9 bases between. This CDR3 region has 14 residues. The sequence was collected from a boy younger than 18 with moderate ulcerative colitis. The sequenced sample consisted of blood. V is TRBV6-1 and J is TRBJ1-5, with a possible D match to TRBD1 (5 bases). The CDR3 nucleotides read TGTGCCAGCAGTACCCCAGGGAGCAATCAGCCCCAGCATTTT. It specifies CASSTPGSNQPQHF.